Here is one T cell receptor beta chain with its context. The antigen is undetermined. Trimming took 4 bases from V and 4 from J; bases not matched to a gene: 6. Germline CDR1 is GTSNPN and CDR2 is SVGIG (reference sequence). The CDR3 covers 14 residues. The data belong to a study of cytomegalovirus exposure and HLA in healthy donors. For the study at large: The study placed 70% to 85% of its approximately 400 genotyped donors in the Caucasian-associated ancestry cluster. General observations from the study: The study carried out a later analysis of TCR beta sequences. It associated under 20,000 of them with specific HLA alleles at a false discovery rate of 0.05. It is likely that the observed cluster of highly shared sequence variants was a sequencing artifact.

Use of 60 Vbeta and 13 Jbeta primers characterized the PCR. Repertoires were generated with immunoSEQ multiplex PCR, while TCRdb's copy carries only in-frame clones and drops some. The sample carries 150,000 to 200,000 clones, 84% recorded once. What was sequenced was PBMCs. The source is a man aged 45-60 years in good health and CMV-seropositive. This chain connects TRBV30 to TRBJ2-2; 7 bases align to TRBD1. The CDR3 sequence: CAWNLGTATGELFF. Here the CDR3 DNA reads TGTGCCTGGAACCTTGGGACAGCCACCGGGGAGCTGTTTTTT.